One and the same sample provided the 9 T cell receptor beta chains below, sequenced in a study of technical replicates of blood from a handful of donors. Profiled with immunoSEQ multiplex PCR; TCRdb holds only in-frame clones, not every one. The table has about 70,000 clones, around 94% seen once. The sample taken for sequencing was T cells isolated from PBMCs. The receptors here all came from a human donor in good health.

The rearrangement joins TRBV20-1 to TRBJ2-5; D is unresolved. V was trimmed by 5 bases and J by 5 bases, leaving 9 bases between them. The CDR3 has 11 amino acids. CDR1 and CDR2 from the germline V gene are DFQATT and SNEGSKA (reference sequence). The CDR3 DNA reads TGCAGTGCTCCCATTAGTGAGACCCAGTACTTC. Its translation is CSAPISETQYF.

The chain combines TRBV6-5 with TRBJ1-5; D remains unclear. The length of the CDR3 is 12 residues. V dropped 4 bases and J dropped 7 bases, with 8 bases sitting between them. Germline CDR1 is MNHEY and CDR2 is SVGAGI. Written as DNA, the CDR3 is TGTGCCAGCAGTTCTTCAGGCCAGCCCCAGCATTTT. This encodes CASSSSGQPQHF.

The J gene is TRBJ2-1, the V gene TRBV5-4; 9 bases are a match to TRBD2. The CDR3 is 12 residues long. V lost 3 bases to trimming and J lost 10 bases; unmatched junction nucleotides: 2. Germline lookup yields CDR1 SGHNT and CDR2 YYREEE (reference sequence). The CDR3 DNA reads TGTGCCAGCAGCTATACTAGCGGGGAGCAGTTCTTC. Translating gives CASSYTSGEQFF.

CDR3 DNA: TGTGCCAGCAGTGAAGCTGGAGTGGGACTAGCGGGAGAGACCCAGTACTTC. Residues: CASSEAGVGLAGETQYF. This chain joins TRBV6-1 and TRBJ2-5, with TRBD2 matching 12 bases. This CDR3 is built from 17 residues. V gave up 0 bases and J gave up 4 bases; unmatched junction bases: 6. The germline V gene encodes CDR1 MNHNS and CDR2 SASEGT.

The CDR3: CAARIAGESGELFF. The CDR3 nucleotides read TGTGCCGCAAGAATTGCAGGGGAATCCGGGGAGCTGTTTTTT. The chain combines TRBV6-1 with TRBJ2-2; possibly TRBD1 for D (6 bases). The CDR3 has 14 amino acids. Per germline, CDR1 MNHNS and CDR2 SASEGT. Between the trimmed V and J ends, which lost 11 bases and 6 bases, there was a span of 19 bases.

This chain joins TRBV27 and TRBJ2-7, with D tentatively TRBD1 (5 bases). The CDR3 totals 15 residues. Germline CDR1 reads MNHEY; CDR2 reads SMNVEV (reference sequence). V was clipped by 5 bases and J by 5 bases, with 19 bases between them. The CDR3 reads CASSGTQGYIDEQYF. The DNA of the CDR3 is TGTGCCAGCAGTGGAACCCAGGGATACATCGACGAGCAGTACTTC.

V and J are TRBV4-1 and TRBJ1-5; D uncertain. Germline assignment: CDR1 MGHRA and CDR2 YSYEKL. Trimming removed 3 bases at V and 10 bases at J, with 22 bases between. The CDR3 runs to 16 residues. The CDR3 coding sequence is TGCGCCAGCAGCCAGCCGCGCGGACTGAGATATGATCCCCAGCATTTT. Amino acid sequence: CASSQPRGLRYDPQHF.

This clone was counted a single time. The chain is built from TRBV5-4 and TRBJ1-1; D may be TRBD1 (6 bases). This CDR3 is 18 amino acids long. The ends were cut back, 0 bases at V and 6 bases at J, with 24 bases in the middle. Per the germline V gene, CDR1 is SGHNT and CDR2 is YYREEE (reference sequence). CDR3 DNA sequence: TGTGCCAGCAGCTTGGTACGCAGGGGCCAACTTCGCCTACCTGAAGCTTTCTTT. Residues: CASSLVRRGQLRLPEAFF.

The CDR3 DNA reads TGCGCCAGCAGCTGGAACAGGGTAGGGGGAGAGACCCAGTACTTC. This gives the protein CASSWNRVGGETQYF. The V gene is TRBV5-1, the J gene TRBJ2-5; D is perhaps TRBD1 (6 bases). The CDR3 sequence is 15 residues long. Germline V CDR1 and CDR2: SGHRS, YFSETQ. Trimming removed 3 bases at V and 4 bases at J, with 16 bases between.